One and the same sample provided the 11 T cell receptor beta chains below, sequenced in a study of cytomegalovirus exposure and HLA in healthy donors. Method: immunoSEQ multiplex PCR; TCRdb's copy keeps in-frame clones and lacks some. In the table there are approximately 76,000 clones, approximately 95% of which are singletons. What was sequenced was PBMCs. The receptor source for this set is a woman aged 18-29 years in good health and CMV-seronegative.

V is TRBV19 and J is TRBJ2-3; 10 nucleotides agree with TRBD2. In germline, CDR1 is LNHDA, CDR2 SQIVND (reference sequence). The CDR3 has 14 amino acids. The V gene end was trimmed by 5 bases and the J gene end by 5 bases; junction bases not matched to a gene: 4. DNA for the CDR3: TGTGCCAGTAGTTCGGGACTAGCGAGAGATACGCAGTATTTT. Translating it yields CASSSGLARDTQYF.

This chain uses TRBV11-2 with TRBJ1-1; D is possibly TRBD1 (5 bases). Looked up from germline, CDR1 is SGHAT and CDR2 is FQNNGV. The CDR3 consists of 15 residues. V was shortened by 5 bases and J by 6 bases, with 19 bases between the two germline ends. CDR3: CASSPFRASVPEAFF. CDR3 nucleotide sequence: TGTGCCAGCAGCCCGTTCAGGGCCTCCGTCCCTGAAGCTTTCTTT.

This clone was counted only a few times. The genes are TRBV19 and TRBJ2-1; possible D gene TRBD2, 6 bases. The V end lost 4 bases, the J end lost 0 bases, and 16 bases lay between the germline ends. Looked up from germline, CDR1 is LNHDA and CDR2 is SQIVND (reference sequence). The CDR3 contains 17 residues. The CDR3: CASSKSLAGGSYNEQFF. CDR3 in DNA: TGTGCCAGTAGTAAGAGCCTCGCCGGGGGCTCCTACAATGAGCAGTTCTTC.

The chain carries TRBV7-8 and TRBJ2-4; D might be TRBD1 (6 bases). CDR1 is SGHVS and CDR2 is FQNEAQ in the germline V gene. V lost 3 bases and J 3 bases, leaving 15 bases between the germline ends. The CDR3 extends over 16 amino acids. Here the CDR3 DNA reads TGTGCCAGCAGCTTCACCGTGTTACAGGGCAAAAACATTCAGTACTTC. This translates into CASSFTVLQGKNIQYF.

This clone was counted once. The J gene is TRBJ1-2, the V gene TRBV4-3; no reliable D call. From germline, CDR1 is LGHNA and CDR2 YSLEER. V was pared by 0 bases and J by 7 bases, with 15 bases between. There are 15 residues in the CDR3. The CDR3 loop is CASSQDNIDGSGYTF. The CDR3, as DNA: TGCGCCAGCAGCCAAGATAATATCGATGGGAGTGGCTACACCTTC.

J is TRBJ1-3 and V is TRBV6-5, with 7 bases fitting TRBD1. Trimming removed 4 bases from V and 0 bases from J; junction bases left unmatched: 6. The CDR3 spans 16 residues. Germline V lookup: CDR1 MNHEY, CDR2 SVGAGI. The CDR3 here is CASSSGRGNSGNTIYF. Here the CDR3 DNA reads TGTGCCAGCAGTTCCGGCAGGGGGAACTCTGGAAACACCATATATTTT.

The chain employs TRBV4-1 and TRBJ1-1; weak D call: TRBD1 (6 bases). This CDR3 has 16 residues. V was trimmed by 5 bases and J by 1 base, leaving 17 bases between them. The V gene's germline CDR1 is MGHRA and CDR2 YSYEKL. CDR3 in DNA: TGCGCCAGCAGCTCCCCACTGGGGACAAGGAACACTGAAGCTTTCTTT. It encodes CASSSPLGTRNTEAFF.

The count of this clone is one. The rearrangement uses TRBV6-6 and TRBJ2-2; 7 nucleotides match TRBD2. Unmatched junction bases numbered 7, after V lost 6 bases and J lost 0 bases. The V gene's germline CDR1 is MNHNY and CDR2 SVGAGI (reference sequence). The CDR3 length is 16 residues. The CDR3 loop reads CASSPSSGSNTGELFF. CDR3 DNA: TGTGCCAGCAGCCCCTCTAGCGGCTCGAACACCGGGGAGCTGTTTTTT.

This chain joins TRBV28 and TRBJ2-7, with D tentatively TRBD2 (6 bases). The CDR3 is 15 residues long. Trimming stripped 4 bases from V and 3 bases from J, with 16 bases between. Germline loops: CDR1 MDHEN, CDR2 SYDVKM. The CDR3 is CASSSLAATYYEQYF. The CDR3 nucleotides are TGTGCCAGCAGTTCCTTAGCGGCTACCTACTACGAGCAGTACTTC.

The CDR3 sequence is CASSDRTGGIEKLFF. The DNA of the CDR3 is TGTGCCAGCAGTGACCGGACAGGGGGCATTGAAAAACTGTTTTTT. The chain links TRBV2 to TRBJ1-4; TRBD1 agrees at 11 bases. Trimming removed 3 bases from V and 7 bases from J; junction bases left unmatched: 4. Germline CDR1 reads SNHLY; CDR2 reads FYNNEI. The CDR3 sequence is 15 residues long.

J is TRBJ1-5 and V is TRBV6-4, with a tentative D call TRBD1 (6 bases). Trimming left V 2 bases short and J 5 bases short, with 16 bases between. The CDR3 extends over 16 amino acids. In germline, CDR1 is MRHNA, CDR2 SNTAGT. CDR3 protein: CASSDMGRGHHQPQHF. DNA of the CDR3: TGTGCCAGCAGTGACATGGGCAGGGGACATCATCAGCCCCAGCATTTT.